The present TCR beta chain was sequenced within a study of T cells expressing NK-cell markers. On the study more broadly: According to the study, TCR beta repertoires originated from sorted CD3+CD56+NKG2C+, CD3+CD56+NKG2C- and CD3+CD56-NKG2C+ T cells. Study-wide findings and caveats: About 1.0-7.5% of CD8+ T cells in several donors belonged to dominant NKG2C+ clonotypes.

Points on this clonotype: Antigen specificity is unknown.

The cDNA for TCR beta came from 5'RACE template switching with UMIs. TCRdb processed the 5' RACE reads again and assigns one entry to each CDR3 protein, with no DNA. Found here are about 460,000 distinct CDR3 sequences; the top ten clones hold roughly 1.4%. CDR3 size: 17 residues. From germline, CDR1 is WSHSY and CDR2 SAAADI. The sample was blood T cells: a sorted CD56 or NKG2C T cell subset, CD4+ or CD8+ T cells, or bulk PBMC T cells (not recorded which). This sequence joins TRBV10-2 and TRBJ2-6. The receptor's source is a woman between 50 and 59 years old in good health. CDR3 amino acids: CASSESDKISGANVLTF.